The clone carrying this TCR beta chain was seen more than once but under ten times. Its antigen is still unknown. This record belongs to a study of post-analysis software for immune sequencing data. Across the whole study: Progressive-relapsing, secondary progressive and relapsing-remitting multiple sclerosis were among the disease courses included. General study findings and limits: Pronounced co-clustering by F measure was evident among identically batched samples. Compared against controls, patients with multiple sclerosis displayed significantly lower normalized Chao1 diversity.

TCR beta cDNA libraries included unique molecular identifiers. TCRdb reprocessed the PCR reads via MiXCR and lists one record per CDR3 protein. Of approximately 630,000 distinct CDR3 sequences in the sample, roughly three fifths were seen once. The sequenced sample consisted of blood. The receptor comes from a girl under 10 years old with multiple sclerosis.

The CDR3 DNA follows: TGTGCCAGCAGTCCTCGTGGTGAGCAGTTCTTC. Amino acids: CASSPRGEQFF. This chain links TRBV28 with TRBJ2-1; D is ambiguous. CDR3 size: 11 residues. The germline V gene has CDR1 MDHEN and CDR2 SYDVKM. V lost 5 bases to trimming and J lost 9 bases, with 8 bases between them.